This T cell receptor (beta chain) was found in a study of blood T cell repertoires in COVID-19. Sequenced by immunoSEQ multiplex PCR; TCRdb stores in-frame clones only, minus some. The sample has 270,000 or so clones; less than 85% are singletons. The germline V gene encodes CDR1 SGHRS and CDR2 YFSETQ. This CDR3 has 18 residues. V was pared by 0 bases and J by 1 base, with 8 bases of the junction left unmatched. This sequence was found in a human donor with COVID-19, enrolled during active disease. The donor label of this sample is uncertain. The sample taken for sequencing was peripheral blood. This rearrangement joins TRBV5-1 to TRBJ2-3, with 10 positions matching TRBD2. The CDR3 region has the DNA TGCGCCAGCAGCTTGGAGCCCTTCGGACTAGCGGGCACAGATACGCAGTATTTT. Its protein product is CASSLEPFGLAGTDTQYF.